Following are 20 T cell receptor beta chains from one sample sequenced in a study of shared T cell receptors in the human thymus. Assay: immunoSEQ multiplex PCR; the TCRdb copy retains only in-frame clones and omits some. Of hundreds of thousands of clones in the sample, more than 75% were seen once. The same data also contributed to another study, on human thymus T cells.

The sample was thymocytes. The receptors originated from a boy younger than two with a congenital heart defect.

The chain is built from TRBV11-3 and TRBJ1-2, with 7 bases aligning to TRBD1. The CDR3 extends over 15 amino acids. Trimming at V came to 4 bases and at J to 0 bases, leaving 5 bases not matched to a gene. Germline V lookup: CDR1 SGHNT, CDR2 YENEEA. The CDR3 bases are TGTGCCAGCAGCTACCGGGACAGAGCTAACTATGGCTACACCTTC. Protein product: CASSYRDRANYGYTF.

The chain employs TRBV29-1 and TRBJ1-1, with TRBD1 matching 8 bases. The CDR3 consists of 16 residues. Trimming removed 7 bases from V and 0 bases from J; junction bases left unmatched: 13. Germline CDR1 SQVTM, CDR2 ANQGSEA. The CDR3 DNA sequence: TGCAGCGCGGGGCGGGACAGGCGCACTATGAACACTGAAGCTTTCTTT. Translated: CSAGRDRRTMNTEAFF.

There are a few counts of this clone. J is TRBJ1-4 and V is TRBV10-3; D gene ambiguous. CDR3 length: 12 amino acids. Germline loops: CDR1 ENHRY, CDR2 SYGVKD. The V and J ends lost 3 bases and 6 bases respectively, with 5 bases between them. CDR3 amino acids: CAISDGDEKLFF. The CDR3 region has the DNA TGTGCCATCAGTGACGGGGATGAAAAACTGTTTTTT.

As DNA, the CDR3 is TGTGCTAGTGGTTTGTCGCTTTTCGGAGGTTCCGGTTACCAAGAGACCCAGTACTTC. Protein sequence: CASGLSLFGGSGYQETQYF. The rearrangement joins TRBV12-5 to TRBJ2-5; D might be TRBD2 (5 bases). V lost 2 bases and J 0 bases, leaving 22 bases between the germline ends. This CDR3 contains 19 residues. Germline values: CDR1 LGHNT, CDR2 FRNRAP.

This clone was seen more than once but under ten times. This rearrangement joins TRBV30 to TRBJ1-2; no firm D call. The CDR3 extends over 12 amino acids. Germline V lookup: CDR1 GTSNPN, CDR2 SVGIG (reference sequence). V lost 0 bases, J lost 7 bases, and 9 bases lay in between. For the CDR3, the DNA is TGTGCCTGGAGTGTATTCCGGAGTGGCTACACCTTC. Translation: CAWSVFRSGYTF.

The rearrangement joins TRBV4-2 to TRBJ2-7; the D gene is possibly TRBD2 (6 bases). CDR1 LGHNA and CDR2 YNFKEQ come from the germline V gene. V dropped 0 bases and J dropped 0 bases, with 15 bases sitting between them. There are 17 residues in the CDR3. This CDR3 reads CASSQEGSGYSSYEQYF. The CDR3 DNA reads TGTGCCAGCAGCCAAGAGGGCAGCGGGTACAGCTCCTACGAGCAGTACTTC.

The chain couples TRBV28 to TRBJ1-1, with a weak D call TRBD1 (6 bases). This CDR3 region has 17 residues. From germline, CDR1 is MDHEN and CDR2 SYDVKM. The ends were cut back, 8 bases at V and 3 bases at J, with 25 bases in the middle. The CDR3 loop is CASSPRDGGEGDTEAFF. Here the CDR3 DNA reads TGTGCCAGCTCACCCCGGGATGGGGGCGAAGGGGACACTGAAGCTTTCTTT.

The genes are TRBV29-1 and TRBJ2-7, with D perhaps TRBD1 (6 bases). CDR3 length: 11 residues. With 6 bases removed from V and 3 bases from J, the gap between germline ends came to 9 bases. CDR1 SQVTM and CDR2 ANQGSEA come from the germline V gene. The CDR3 DNA reads TGCAGCGTCAGGGGCCTCTACGAGCAGTACTTC. This sequence encodes CSVRGLYEQYF.

The CDR3 sequence: CASSQEVNERRGTDTQYF. In DNA form, the CDR3 reads TGCGCCAGCAGCCAAGAGGTCAATGAACGGAGAGGCACAGATACGCAGTATTTT. The rearrangement joins TRBV4-1 to TRBJ2-3; D is uncertain. The V end lost 0 bases, the J end lost 1 base, and 17 bases lay between the germline ends. CDR1 and CDR2 from the germline V gene are MGHRA and YSYEKL. This CDR3 contains 18 residues.

Concerning this clone itself: An end of the junction differs from the germline gene, which may be a read error. The chain links TRBV7-7 to TRBJ2-1; 9 bases are shared with TRBD1. Germline values: CDR1 SSHAT, CDR2 FNYEAQ (reference sequence). The CDR3 is 16 amino acids. The CDR3 spells CASSSRTGADMNEQFF. CDR3 DNA sequence: TGTGCTAGCAGCTCTAGGACAGGGGCTGATATGAATGAGCAGTTCTTC.

This chain connects TRBV27 to TRBJ2-1; 8 positions match TRBD1. Germline assignment: CDR1 MNHEY and CDR2 SMNVEV (reference sequence). V trimming: 7 bases; J trimming: 5 bases; junction bases outside the gene matches: 13. There are 16 residues in the CDR3. The CDR3 here is CASNAGRTGPNNEQFF. In nucleotides, the CDR3 is TGTGCCAGCAATGCGGGGCGGACAGGGCCGAACAATGAGCAGTTCTTC.

The chain carries TRBV4-3 and TRBJ2-2, with 9 nucleotides matching TRBD1. The CDR3 runs 17 residues. CDR1 is LGHNA and CDR2 is YSLEER in the germline V gene. Germline trimming cut 4 bases from V and 2 bases from J; bases unmatched to any gene: 8. The CDR3 DNA reads TGCGCCAGCAGCCCACCCGGACAGGGGAAAAACACCGGGGAGCTGTTTTTT. Translating gives CASSPPGQGKNTGELFF.

The chain links TRBV2 to TRBJ2-1; a possible D gene is TRBD2 (6 bases). V lost 5 bases, J lost 0 bases, and 11 bases lay in between. The germline V gene encodes CDR1 SNHLY and CDR2 FYNNEI. The length of the CDR3 is 15 residues. DNA for the CDR3: TGTGCCAGCAGTACTAGCAGAAGCTCCTACAATGAGCAGTTCTTC. Translating it yields CASSTSRSSYNEQFF.

In this sample, this clone turned up a few times. The chain has TRBV28 and TRBJ2-7; 7 positions match TRBD2. Germline trimming cut 4 bases from V and 0 bases from J; bases unmatched to any gene: 12. The CDR3 spans 17 residues. The germline CDR1 and CDR2 sequences are MDHEN and SYDVKM. The CDR3, as DNA: TGTGCCAGCAGTTCCAAAAGACTAGCCTCATACTCCTACGAGCAGTACTTC. This translates into CASSSKRLASYSYEQYF.

The chain links TRBV4-1 to TRBJ2-7, with 8 bases lining up with TRBD1. The CDR3 totals 16 residues. Germline CDR1 MGHRA, CDR2 YSYEKL. Trimming removed 2 bases from V and 2 bases from J; junction bases left unmatched: 8. CDR3 region: CASSQSPGTGAYEQYF. In DNA, the CDR3 is TGCGCCAGCAGCCAAAGCCCCGGGACAGGAGCCTACGAGCAGTACTTC.

V is TRBV14 and J is TRBJ2-5, with a weak D call TRBD1 (5 bases). The length of the CDR3 is 13 residues. Germline V CDR1 and CDR2: SGHDN, FVKESK. Trimming pared 0 bases from V and 4 bases from J, leaving 6 bases between. DNA for the CDR3: TGTGCCAGCAGCCAAGAGGGGCGAGAGACCCAGTACTTC. Translated: CASSQEGRETQYF. Full variable domain (remainder filled in from reference TRBV14 and TRBJ2-5): EAGVTQFPSHSVIEKGQTVTLRCDPISGHDNLYWYRRVMGKEIKFLLHFVKESKQDESGMPNNRFLAERTGGTYSTLKVQPAELEDSGVYFCASSQEGRETQYFGPGTRLLVL.

The J gene is TRBJ2-7, the V gene TRBV2; TRBD2 aligns across 8 bases. Trimming at V came to 6 bases and at J to 0 bases, leaving 10 bases not matched to a gene. Germline V CDR1 and CDR2: SNHLY, FYNNEI. The CDR3 sequence is 16 residues long. The CDR3 protein is CASRISLAESSYEQYF. DNA of the CDR3: TGTGCCAGCAGGATATCACTAGCGGAGAGCTCCTACGAGCAGTACTTC.

The gene calls are TRBV4-3 and TRBJ1-6; possible D gene TRBD1, 6 bases. The V end lost 1 base, the J end lost 10 bases, and 14 bases lay between the germline ends. Germline V lookup: CDR1 LGHNA, CDR2 YSLEER. The CDR3 runs to 15 residues. Written as DNA, the CDR3 is TGCGCCAGCAGCCAAGGGATTTGGGGACAATCACCCCTCCACTTT. Translating gives CASSQGIWGQSPLHF.

This chain uses TRBV4-1 with TRBJ1-4; D remains unclear. The CDR3 length is 12 residues. Per the germline V gene, CDR1 is MGHRA and CDR2 is YSYEKL. Trimming took 3 bases from V and 11 from J, leaving 10 bases between them. CDR3 in DNA: TGCGCCAGCAGCCATAGGAGGGAGAAACTGTTTTTT. Residues: CASSHRREKLFF.

The gene calls are TRBV15 and TRBJ2-1, with TRBD1 as a possible D gene (7 bases). Germline values: CDR1 LNHNV, CDR2 YYDKDF (reference sequence). V dropped 6 bases and J dropped 8 bases, with 23 bases sitting between them. The CDR3 length is 16 residues. CDR3 sequence: CATRLEGAEFWDEQFF. The CDR3 nucleotides are TGTGCCACCAGGTTGGAGGGGGCGGAGTTCTGGGATGAGCAGTTCTTC.